The clone carrying this T cell receptor beta chain came up once. Its antigen is undetermined. With 60 Vbeta and 13 Jbeta primers, the PCR was carried out. Sequencing was performed with immunoSEQ multiplex PCR; in TCRdb, only in-frame clones are kept and a portion is missing. The sample lists 150,000 to 200,000 clones; over 75% were seen once. The data stem from a study of cytomegalovirus exposure and HLA in healthy donors. General study findings and limits: One later analysis reportedly identified an Asian-associated ancestry cluster that showed fewer N-insertions than the roughly 700-donor mean. Cytomegalovirus association was assigned to over 150 TCR beta chains. A few chains tied to CMV proved CMV antigen-specific in vitro. Accurate predictions that matched the HLA-A and HLA-B alleles of most subjects were reportedly made from TCR beta sequences.

Per germline, CDR1 GTSNPN and CDR2 SVGIG (reference sequence). This CDR3 has 14 residues. Between the trimmed V and J ends, which lost 3 bases and 3 bases, there was a span of 15 bases. This receptor was obtained from a woman aged 25-40 years in good health and CMV-seronegative. The specimen sequenced was PBMCs. V gene TRBV30 combines with J gene TRBJ2-7; D might be TRBD1 (6 bases). The chain's CDR3 is CAWSEGYRDYEQYF. CDR3 DNA sequence: TGTGCCTGGAGCGAAGGCTACAGGGACTACGAGCAGTACTTC.